This T cell receptor (beta chain) was recovered during a study of cytomegalovirus exposure and HLA in healthy donors. Overall study findings and caveats: According to reports, the classifier identified cytomegalovirus status with high specificity and sensitivity.

This CDR3 spans 16 amino acids. V lost 3 bases to trimming and J lost 4 bases, with 18 bases between them. Looked up from germline, CDR1 is MNHEY and CDR2 is SMNVEV (reference sequence). Notes on this clone: Its antigen remains unknown.

Only in-frame clones appear in the TCRdb table, and some are missing; sequencing was by immunoSEQ multiplex PCR. Here the sample spans more than 75,000 clones, 85% to 95% being singletons. The clonotype comes from a man aged 18-30 years in good health and CMV-seronegative. Specimen: PBMCs. The chain couples TRBV27 to TRBJ2-5; the D gene is possibly TRBD2 (5 bases). This CDR3 reads CASSLGAGLPLETQYF. DNA for the CDR3: TGTGCCAGCAGTTTGGGCGCCGGACTCCCGCTAGAGACCCAGTACTTC.